The entry below gives a single TCR beta chain sequence along with its context. This table comes from immunoSEQ multiplex PCR, and its TCRdb copy is limited to in-frame clones, with some not included. The repertoire consists of some 98,000 clones, with about 80% occurring once and the leading ten covering roughly 19%. This record comes from a study of blood T cell repertoires in COVID-19. Germline lookup yields CDR1 ENHRY and CDR2 SYGVKD. The CDR3 has 14 amino acids. V shed 8 bases and J 5 bases; nucleotides not matched to a gene: 9. Sequenced: peripheral blood. The chain uses TRBV10-3 and TRBJ2-7, with 10 bases matching TRBD1. The source is a human donor in a cohort sampled during active COVID-19. Written as DNA, the CDR3 is TGTGCCATCGGGGGACAGGGGCCTTCCGACGAGCAGTACTTC. Translated, it gives CAIGGQGPSDEQYF.